Given below is one T cell receptor beta chain in context. Its antigen is as yet unknown. Purity above 95% was achieved in all sorted populations. Expressed TCRB transcripts were sequenced after all isolated RNA was converted to cDNA. Generated by immunoSEQ multiplex PCR, the TCRdb table keeps only in-frame clones and is missing some. The sample contains 600,000 to 700,000 clones, over 10% of which appear only once. This entry is derived from a study of beta chain features in type 1 diabetes. Study summary: Examined across all samples were around 110 million sorted cells.

With 4 bases clipped from V and 9 bases from J, the junction kept 5 bases outside the gene matches. Germline CDR1 SGDLS, CDR2 YYNGEE. There are 13 residues in the CDR3. Study-wide points: Any HLA type influence on TCRB rearrangement was left unresolved here. Across all four CD4+ subsets, people with type 1 diabetes showed modestly shorter TCRB CDR3s.

The chain has TRBV9 and TRBJ2-1; 9 nucleotides agree with TRBD2. The sequenced material came from naive CD4+ T cells from blood. This TCR came from a man aged 25 to 40 with type 1 diabetes. The CDR3 DNA follows: TGTGCCAGCAGCCCGCGGGAGGGTGGTGAGCAGTTCTTC. Protein product: CASSPREGGEQFF.